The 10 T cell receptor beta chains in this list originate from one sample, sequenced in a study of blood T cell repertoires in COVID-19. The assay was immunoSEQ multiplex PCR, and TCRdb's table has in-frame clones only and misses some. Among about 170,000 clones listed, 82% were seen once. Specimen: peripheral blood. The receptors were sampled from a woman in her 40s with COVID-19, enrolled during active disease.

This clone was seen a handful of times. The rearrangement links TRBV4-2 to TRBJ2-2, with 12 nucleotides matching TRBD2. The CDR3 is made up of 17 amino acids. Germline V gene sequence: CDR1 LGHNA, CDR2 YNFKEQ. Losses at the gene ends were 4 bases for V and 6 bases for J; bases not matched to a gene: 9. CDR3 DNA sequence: TGTGCCAGCAGCCGGGCTAGCGGGGGGGCCTTGGCCGGGGAGCTGTTTTTT. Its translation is CASSRASGGALAGELFF.

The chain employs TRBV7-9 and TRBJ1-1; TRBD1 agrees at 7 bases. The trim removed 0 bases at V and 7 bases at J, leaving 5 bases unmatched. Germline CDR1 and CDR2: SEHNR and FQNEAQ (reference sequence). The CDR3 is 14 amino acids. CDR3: CASSLAAGTDEAFF. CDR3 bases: TGTGCCAGCAGCTTAGCAGCCGGGACAGATGAAGCTTTCTTT.

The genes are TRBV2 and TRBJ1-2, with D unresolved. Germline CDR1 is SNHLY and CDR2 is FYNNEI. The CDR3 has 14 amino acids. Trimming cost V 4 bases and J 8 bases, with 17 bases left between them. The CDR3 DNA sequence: TGTGCCAGCAGTGCTTGGAGGTGGCGGGAAGGCTACACCTTC. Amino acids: CASSAWRWREGYTF.

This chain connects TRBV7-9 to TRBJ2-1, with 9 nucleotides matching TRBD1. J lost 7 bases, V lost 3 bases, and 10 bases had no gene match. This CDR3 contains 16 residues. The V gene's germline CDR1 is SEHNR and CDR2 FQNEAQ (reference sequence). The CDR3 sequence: CASSFLTGTGSNEQFF. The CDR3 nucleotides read TGTGCCAGCAGCTTCCTTACCGGGACAGGGTCAAATGAGCAGTTCTTC.

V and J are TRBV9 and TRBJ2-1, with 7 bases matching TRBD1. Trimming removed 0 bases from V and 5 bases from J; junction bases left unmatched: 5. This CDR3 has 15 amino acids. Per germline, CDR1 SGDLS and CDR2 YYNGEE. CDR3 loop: CASSVGSTGHNEQFF. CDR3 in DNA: TGTGCCAGCAGCGTAGGATCGACAGGGCACAATGAGCAGTTCTTC.

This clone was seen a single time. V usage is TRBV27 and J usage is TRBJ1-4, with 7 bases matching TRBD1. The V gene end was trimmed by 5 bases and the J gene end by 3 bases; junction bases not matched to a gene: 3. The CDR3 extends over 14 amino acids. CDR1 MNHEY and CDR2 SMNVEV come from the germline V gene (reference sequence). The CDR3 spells CASSPGTANEKLFF. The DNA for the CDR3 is TGTGCCAGCAGTCCCGGGACAGCTAATGAAAAACTGTTTTTT. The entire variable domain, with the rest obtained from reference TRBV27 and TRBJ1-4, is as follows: EAQVTQNPRYLITVTGKKLTVTCSQNMNHEYMSWYRQDPGLGLRQIYYSMNVEVTDKGDVPEGYKVSRKEKRNFPLILESPSPNQTSLYFCASSPGTANEKLFFGSGTQLSVL.

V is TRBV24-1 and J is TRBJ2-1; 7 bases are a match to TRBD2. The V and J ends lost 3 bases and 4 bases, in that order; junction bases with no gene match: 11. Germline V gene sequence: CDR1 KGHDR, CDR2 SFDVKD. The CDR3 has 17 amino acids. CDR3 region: CATSDPQASGSYNEQFF. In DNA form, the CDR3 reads TGTGCCACCAGTGATCCGCAAGCTAGCGGAAGTTACAATGAGCAGTTCTTC.

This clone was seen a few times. This chain's CDR3 is CASSLSELAVQFF. Here the CDR3 DNA reads TGTGCCAGCAGCTTATCTGAACTAGCGGTTCAGTTCTTC. This chain connects TRBV11-2 to TRBJ2-1, with 8 bases lining up with TRBD2. The V segment lost 2 bases and the J segment 13 bases; nucleotides outside the gene matches: 7. The CDR3 is made up of 13 amino acids. Germline CDR1 SGHAT, CDR2 FQNNGV.

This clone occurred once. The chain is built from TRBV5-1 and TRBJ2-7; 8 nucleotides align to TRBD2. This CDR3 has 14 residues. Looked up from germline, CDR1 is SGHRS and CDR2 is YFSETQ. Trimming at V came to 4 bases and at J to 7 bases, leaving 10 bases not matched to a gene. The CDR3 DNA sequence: TGCGCCAGCAGCGGGGGACTAGGCGACTGGGAGCAGTACTTC. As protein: CASSGGLGDWEQYF.

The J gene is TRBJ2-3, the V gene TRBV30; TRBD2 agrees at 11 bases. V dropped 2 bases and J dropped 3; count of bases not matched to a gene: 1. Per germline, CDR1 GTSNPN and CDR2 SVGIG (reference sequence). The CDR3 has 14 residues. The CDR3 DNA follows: TGTGCCTGGAGTAGACTAGCGGGAACAGATACGCAGTATTTT. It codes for CAWSRLAGTDTQYF.